The 10 T cell receptor beta chains below all came from one sample that was sequenced in a study of T cell responses to AZD1222 COVID-19 vaccine. Clones were read by immunoSEQ multiplex PCR, and TCRdb kept only the in-frame ones, dropping some. This table holds about 120,000 clones, around 86% found once. This sample comprised peripheral blood, obtained 28 days after the second AZD1222 dose. The source of these receptors is an adult who received the AZD1222 COVID-19 vaccine.

This chain connects TRBV10-2 to TRBJ2-7, with 10 bases lining up with TRBD1. The CDR3 has 14 amino acids. Germline CDR1 WSHSY, CDR2 SAAADI. Unmatched junction bases numbered 8, after V lost 8 bases and J lost 4 bases. In DNA, the CDR3 is TGCGCCAGCGGGGCCCGGGACAGGGGATACGAGCAGTACTTC. Translation: CASGARDRGYEQYF.

This chain connects TRBV28 to TRBJ2-2; D is possibly TRBD1 (6 bases). This CDR3 has 14 amino acids. Trimming left V 8 bases short and J 4 bases short, with 14 bases between. In germline, CDR1 is MDHEN, CDR2 SYDVKM. CDR3 bases: TGTGCCAGCCGAGGTCCACAGGGCACCGGGGAGCTGTTTTTT. Translation: CASRGPQGTGELFF.

The chain employs TRBV6-2 or TRBV6-3 and TRBJ1-2; perhaps TRBD1 as D (5 bases). The CDR3 is 14 residues long. The germline CDR1 and CDR2 sequences are MNHEY and SVGEGT. V dropped 1 base and J dropped 0 bases, with 6 bases sitting between them. The CDR3 here is CASSYLGANYGYTF. CDR3 DNA: TGTGCCAGCAGTTACTTGGGGGCTAACTATGGCTACACCTTC.

The genes are TRBV19 and TRBJ1-2, with TRBD1 matching over 7 bases. The trim removed 3 bases at V and 3 bases at J, leaving 7 bases unmatched. Germline V gene lookup returns CDR1 LNHDA and CDR2 SQIVND (reference sequence). This CDR3 contains 15 residues. The CDR3 DNA reads as TGTGCCAGTAGTATCGGCACCGGGACAGACTATGGCTACACCTTC. It specifies CASSIGTGTDYGYTF.

J is TRBJ2-5 and V is TRBV11-2; 8 nucleotides agree with TRBD1. CDR1 is SGHAT and CDR2 is FQNNGV in the germline V gene. The CDR3 runs 14 residues. V lost 5 bases, J lost 6 bases, and 8 bases stayed unmatched. The CDR3 DNA is TGTGCCAGCAGCCTATCAGGGGGCTTCAAGACCCAGTACTTC. Amino acids: CASSLSGGFKTQYF.

J is TRBJ2-2 and V is TRBV5-1; D ambiguous. Looked up from germline, CDR1 is SGHRS and CDR2 is YFSETQ. The germline V and J ends were trimmed by 0 bases and 6 bases, with 12 bases remaining between them. There are 15 residues in the CDR3. CDR3 sequence reads: CASSLVPSSSGELFF. Written as DNA, the CDR3 is TGCGCCAGCAGCTTGGTCCCTTCTAGTTCCGGGGAGCTGTTTTTT.

The chain has TRBV10-3 and TRBJ2-1, with 8 bases aligning to TRBD2. V trimming: 0 bases; J trimming: 6 bases; junction bases outside the gene matches: 10. Germline V gene lookup returns CDR1 ENHRY and CDR2 SYGVKD. This CDR3 contains 17 residues. CDR3 sequence reads: CAISESLAGFIINEQFF. The CDR3 region has the DNA TGTGCCATCAGTGAGTCCTTAGCGGGGTTCATAATCAATGAGCAGTTCTTC.

This rearrangement joins TRBV4-1 to TRBJ1-1; 7 bases agree with TRBD1. V dropped 3 bases and J dropped 1; count of bases not matched to a gene: 2. This CDR3 comprises 14 residues. Per the germline V gene, CDR1 is MGHRA and CDR2 is YSYEKL. In DNA, the CDR3 is TGCGCCAGCAGCCATGGGGACAGGAACACTGAAGCTTTCTTT. It codes for CASSHGDRNTEAFF.

J is TRBJ1-6 and V is TRBV30; D is undetermined. The V and J ends lost 3 bases and 8 bases respectively, with 11 bases between them. Germline lookup yields CDR1 GTSNPN and CDR2 SVGIG (reference sequence). This CDR3 has 13 amino acids. The CDR3 nucleotides are TGTGCCTGGAGGGGCGGCGGGGATTCACCCCTCCACTTT. Encoded protein: CAWRGGGDSPLHF.

V gene TRBV25-1 combines with J gene TRBJ1-3; no reliable D call. The length of the CDR3 is 13 residues. CDR1 MGHDK and CDR2 SYGVNS come from the germline V gene. The germline V and J ends were trimmed by 3 bases and 4 bases, with 7 bases remaining between them. Written as DNA, the CDR3 is TGTGCCAGCAGTGAGTCTGCAGGAAACACCATATATTTT. This sequence encodes CASSESAGNTIYF.